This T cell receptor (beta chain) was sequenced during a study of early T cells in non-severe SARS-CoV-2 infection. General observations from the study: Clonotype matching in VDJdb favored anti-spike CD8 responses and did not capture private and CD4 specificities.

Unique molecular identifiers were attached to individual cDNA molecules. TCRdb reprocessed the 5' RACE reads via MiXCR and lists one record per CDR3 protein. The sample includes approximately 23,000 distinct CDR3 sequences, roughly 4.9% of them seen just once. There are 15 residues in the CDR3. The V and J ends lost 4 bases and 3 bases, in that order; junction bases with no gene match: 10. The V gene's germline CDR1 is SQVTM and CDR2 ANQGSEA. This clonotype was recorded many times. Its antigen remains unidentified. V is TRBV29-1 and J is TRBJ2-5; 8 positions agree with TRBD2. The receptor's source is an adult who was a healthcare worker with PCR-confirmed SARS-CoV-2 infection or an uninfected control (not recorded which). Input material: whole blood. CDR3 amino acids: CSVARGTSGEETQYF. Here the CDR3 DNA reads TGCAGCGTTGCTAGGGGCACTAGCGGTGAAGAGACCCAGTACTTC.